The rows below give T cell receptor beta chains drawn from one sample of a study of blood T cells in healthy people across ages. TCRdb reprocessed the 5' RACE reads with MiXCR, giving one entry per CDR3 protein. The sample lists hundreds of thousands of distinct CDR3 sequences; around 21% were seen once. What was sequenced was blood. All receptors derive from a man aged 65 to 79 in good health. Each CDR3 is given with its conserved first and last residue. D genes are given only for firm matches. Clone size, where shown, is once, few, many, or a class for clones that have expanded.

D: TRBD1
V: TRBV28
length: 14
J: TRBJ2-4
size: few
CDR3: CASSLGQGVGIQYF
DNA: TGTGCCAGCAGCCTGGGACAGGGAGTTGGCATTCAGTACTTC

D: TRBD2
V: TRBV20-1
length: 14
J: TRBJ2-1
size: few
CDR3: CSARWAGGRNEQFF
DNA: TGCAGTGCTAGGTGGGCGGGAGGGCGCAATGAGCAGTTCTTC

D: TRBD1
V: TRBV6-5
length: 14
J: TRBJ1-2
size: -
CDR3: CASSKDRADYGYTF
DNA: TGTGCCAGCAGTAAGGACAGGGCAGACTATGGCTACACCTTC

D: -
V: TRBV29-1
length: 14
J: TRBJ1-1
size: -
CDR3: CSVEAQGLNTEAFF
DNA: TGCAGCGTTGAAGCCCAAGGACTGAACACTGAAGCTTTCTTT

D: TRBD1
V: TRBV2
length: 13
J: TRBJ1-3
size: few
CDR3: CASSDQGADTIYF
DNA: TGTGCCAGCAGTGACCAGGGGGCGGACACCATATATTTT

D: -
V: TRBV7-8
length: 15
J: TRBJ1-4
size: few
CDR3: CASSLEGRLNEKLFF
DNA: TGTGCCAGCAGCTTAGAGGGACGGCTAAATGAAAAACTGTTTTTT

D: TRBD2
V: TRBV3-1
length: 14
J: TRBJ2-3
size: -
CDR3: CASSHLAGEDTQYF
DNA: TGTGCCAGCAGCCATCTAGCGGGAGAAGATACGCAGTATTTT

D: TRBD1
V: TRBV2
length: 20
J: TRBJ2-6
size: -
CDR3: CASSEARGQSAFSGANVLTF
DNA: TGTGCCAGCAGTGAAGCCCGGGGACAGAGCGCTTTCTCTGGGGCCAACGTCCTGACTTTC

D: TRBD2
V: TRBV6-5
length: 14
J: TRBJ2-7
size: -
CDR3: CASSPPGRAHEQYF
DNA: TGTGCCAGCAGCCCCCCCGGGAGGGCCCACGAGCAGTACTTC

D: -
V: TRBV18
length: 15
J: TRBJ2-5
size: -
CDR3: CASSPIGPGQETQYF
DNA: TGTGCCAGCTCACCCATAGGTCCCGGACAAGAGACCCAGTACTTC

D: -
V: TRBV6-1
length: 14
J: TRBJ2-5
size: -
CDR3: CASSFLQGQETQYF
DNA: TGTGCCAGCAGTTTTTTGCAGGGTCAAGAGACCCAGTACTTC

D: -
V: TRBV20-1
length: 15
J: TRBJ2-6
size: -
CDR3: CSARVGSTGANVLTF
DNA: TGCAGTGCTAGAGTCGGGAGTACTGGGGCCAACGTCCTGACTTTC

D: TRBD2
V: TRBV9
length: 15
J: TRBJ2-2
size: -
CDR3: CASSPRTRDTGELFF
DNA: TGTGCCAGCAGCCCTAGGACTAGAGACACCGGGGAGCTGTTTTTT

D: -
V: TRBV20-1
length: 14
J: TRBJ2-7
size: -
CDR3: CSARKASGAYEQYF
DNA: TGCAGTGCTAGAAAGGCGAGCGGCGCCTACGAGCAGTACTTC

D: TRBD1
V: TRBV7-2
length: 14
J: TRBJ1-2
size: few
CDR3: CASSLRDRVYGYTF
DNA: TGTGCCAGCAGCTTAAGAGACAGGGTTTATGGCTACACCTTC

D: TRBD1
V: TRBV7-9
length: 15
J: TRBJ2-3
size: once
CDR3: CASSLIEGAGDTQYF
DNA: TGTGCCAGCAGCTTGATAGAGGGGGCCGGAGATACGCAGTATTTT

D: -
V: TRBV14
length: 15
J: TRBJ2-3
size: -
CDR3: CASSQSGGGTDTQYF
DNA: TGTGCCAGCAGCCAATCGGGCGGAGGCACAGATACGCAGTATTTT

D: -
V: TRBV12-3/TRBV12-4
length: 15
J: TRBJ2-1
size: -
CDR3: CASRGSAGSYNEQFF
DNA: TGTGCCAGCAGAGGCTCCGCCGGGAGTTACAATGAGCAGTTCTTC

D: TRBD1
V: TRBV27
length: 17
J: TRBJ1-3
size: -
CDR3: CASSAGGTGSSGNTIYF
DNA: TGTGCCAGCAGTGCAGGGGGGACAGGCTCCTCTGGAAACACCATATATTTT

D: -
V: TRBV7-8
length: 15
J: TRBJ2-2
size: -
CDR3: CASSRELDDTGELFF
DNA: TGTGCCAGCAGCCGGGAGTTGGATGACACCGGGGAGCTGTTTTTT

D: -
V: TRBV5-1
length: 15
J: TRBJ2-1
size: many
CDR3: CASSLGGLSYNEQFF
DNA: TGCGCCAGCAGCTTGGGGGGCTTATCCTACAATGAGCAGTTCTTC

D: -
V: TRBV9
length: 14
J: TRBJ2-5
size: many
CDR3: CASSVAAGQETQYF
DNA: TGTGCCAGCAGCGTAGCTGCAGGACAAGAGACCCAGTACTTC

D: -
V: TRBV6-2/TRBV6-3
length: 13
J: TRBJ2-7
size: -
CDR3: CASSYSPAYEQYF
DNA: TGTGCCAGCAGTTACTCGCCAGCCTACGAGCAGTACTTC

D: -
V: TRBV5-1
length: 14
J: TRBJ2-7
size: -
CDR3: CASNWGLASYEQYF
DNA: TGCGCCAGCAACTGGGGGCTAGCGTCCTACGAGCAGTACTTC

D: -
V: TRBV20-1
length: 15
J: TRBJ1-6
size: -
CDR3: CSARERGLNNSPLHF
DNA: TGCAGTGCTAGAGAAAGGGGACTTAATAATTCACCCCTCCACTTT

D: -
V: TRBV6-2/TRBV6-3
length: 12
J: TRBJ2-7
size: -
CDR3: CASSPGGPEQYF
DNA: TGTGCCAGCAGTCCTGGGGGCCCCGAGCAGTACTTC

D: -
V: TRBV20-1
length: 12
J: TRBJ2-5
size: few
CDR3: CAAADSQETQYF
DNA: TGCGCGGCGGCGGACAGCCAAGAGACCCAGTACTTC

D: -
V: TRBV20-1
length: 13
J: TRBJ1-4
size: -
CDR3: CSAGTRSNEKLFF
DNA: TGCAGTGCTGGGACAAGAAGTAATGAAAAACTGTTTTTT

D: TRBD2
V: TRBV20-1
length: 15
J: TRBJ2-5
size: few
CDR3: CSAQPLAGIQETQYF
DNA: TGCAGTGCTCAACCTCTAGCGGGGATACAAGAGACCCAGTACTTC

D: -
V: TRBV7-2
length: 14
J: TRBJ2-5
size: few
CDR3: CASSKSRTQETQYF
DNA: TGTGCCAGCAGCAAATCTAGGACACAAGAGACCCAGTACTTC

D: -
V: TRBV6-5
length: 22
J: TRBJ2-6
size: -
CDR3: CASSYTPGRVNDAGWGADVLTF
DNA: TGTGCCAGCAGTTACACGCCGGGAAGGGTTAATGATGCTGGTTGGGGGGCCGACGTCCTGACTTTC

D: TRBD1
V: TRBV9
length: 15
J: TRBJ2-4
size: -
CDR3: CASSAQGNSKNIQYF
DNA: TGTGCCAGCAGCGCACAGGGGAACTCCAAAAACATTCAGTACTTC

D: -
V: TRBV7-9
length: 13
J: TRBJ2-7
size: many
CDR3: CASSLAQQNEQYF
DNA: TGTGCCAGCAGCTTAGCTCAACAAAACGAGCAGTACTTC

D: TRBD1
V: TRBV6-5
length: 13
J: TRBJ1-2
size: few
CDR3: CASRTGTGHGYTF
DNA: TGTGCCAGCAGGACCGGGACAGGGCACGGCTACACCTTC

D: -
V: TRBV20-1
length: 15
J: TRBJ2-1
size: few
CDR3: CSARDLRGAYNEQFF
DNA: TGCAGTGCTAGAGATCTGCGCGGAGCTTACAATGAGCAGTTCTTC